Presented here are 26 T cell receptor beta chains from one specimen sequenced in a study of T cell responses to AZD1222 COVID-19 vaccine. TCRdb's copy holds only in-frame clones and misses some; the assay was immunoSEQ multiplex PCR. The table shows 85,000 to 110,000 clones, with roughly 89% occurring only once. The sequencing here drew on peripheral blood, taken on day 0 of AZD1222 vaccination. These receptors all come from an adult in good health.

The V and J genes are TRBV28 and TRBJ1-1; tentatively, D is TRBD1 (5 bases). This CDR3 spans 16 amino acids. Germline values: CDR1 MDHEN, CDR2 SYDVKM. Trimming took 9 bases from V and 4 from J, leaving 24 bases between them. In nucleotides, the CDR3 is TGTGCCAGAGCAGTTTATACTACAGGCCGGAGCACTGAAGCTTTCTTT. Amino acids: CARAVYTTGRSTEAFF.

The rearrangement links TRBV27 to TRBJ1-3; no clear D gene. CDR3 size: 15 residues. Trimming cost V 4 bases and J 2 bases, with 12 bases left between them. In germline, CDR1 is MNHEY, CDR2 SMNVEV (reference sequence). CDR3 sequence (DNA): TGTGCCAGCAGTTCCCGAAACCGGCCTGGAAACACCATATATTTT. Translation: CASSSRNRPGNTIYF.

The rearrangement uses TRBV28 and TRBJ2-7, with TRBD1 identical over 8 bases. J was trimmed by 0 bases and V by 6 bases; bases with no gene match: 7. Germline V gene sequence: CDR1 MDHEN, CDR2 SYDVKM. The CDR3 has 15 amino acids. The CDR3 spells CASSSGQGSSYEQYF. CDR3 DNA sequence: TGTGCCAGCAGCTCAGGACAGGGAAGCTCCTACGAGCAGTACTTC.

This clone was detected only a few times. The chain links TRBV3-1 (or the pseudogene TRBV3-2) to TRBJ1-1; no reliable D call. V was shortened by 3 bases and J by 0 bases, with 8 bases between the two germline ends. Germline loops: CDR1 LGHDT, CDR2 YNNKEL (reference sequence). The CDR3 has 14 amino acids. The CDR3 DNA sequence: TGTGCCAGCAGCCAGACGGACGTGAACACTGAAGCTTTCTTT. It is translated as CASSQTDVNTEAFF.

The chain joins TRBV19 to TRBJ1-1; 10 bases are a match to TRBD1. J was trimmed by 3 bases and V by 6 bases; bases with no gene match: 7. This CDR3 comprises 15 residues. The germline gives CDR1 LNHDA, CDR2 SQIVND (reference sequence). CDR3 DNA sequence: TGTGCCAGTAGCGACAGGGGGCGATCGGACACTGAAGCTTTCTTT. Translating gives CASSDRGRSDTEAFF.

V is TRBV2 and J is TRBJ2-1; D unclear. CDR3 length equals 13 residues. CDR1 and CDR2 from the germline V gene are SNHLY and FYNNEI. V was pared by 6 bases and J by 9 bases, with 15 bases between. The CDR3 DNA follows: TGTGCCAGCAGGTGGAGAATGGCCGGTGAGCAGTTCTTC. The encoded protein is CASRWRMAGEQFF.

The chain is built from TRBV7-8 and TRBJ2-7, with 10 bases lining up with TRBD2. Germline V gene lookup returns CDR1 SGHVS and CDR2 FQNEAQ. The CDR3 sequence is 14 residues long. V shed 5 bases and J 4 bases; nucleotides not matched to a gene: 5. Here the CDR3 reads CASSPGTSAYEQYF. In DNA form, the CDR3 reads TGTGCCAGCAGCCCTGGGACTAGCGCGTACGAGCAGTACTTC.

This chain joins TRBV29-1 and TRBJ2-1, with unresolved D. The CDR3 loop spans 14 amino acids. Per germline, CDR1 SQVTM and CDR2 ANQGSEA. The germline V and J ends were trimmed by 4 bases and 2 bases, with 12 bases remaining between them. The chain's CDR3 is CSVGTRPPYNEQFF. DNA for the CDR3: TGCAGCGTTGGCACACGACCCCCCTACAATGAGCAGTTCTTC.

V gene TRBV15 combines with J gene TRBJ1-1; 9 nucleotides match TRBD1. V was pared by 5 bases and J by 1 base, with 11 bases of the junction left unmatched. The germline V gene encodes CDR1 LNHNV and CDR2 YYDKDF (reference sequence). This CDR3 spans 17 amino acids. The CDR3 loop reads CATSAKSTGGGNTEAFF. The CDR3 DNA is TGTGCCACCAGCGCTAAATCTACAGGGGGCGGGAACACTGAAGCTTTCTTT.

The chain joins TRBV19 to TRBJ1-5; D unresolved. In germline, CDR1 is LNHDA, CDR2 SQIVND (reference sequence). The CDR3 sequence is 13 residues long. Trimming pared 1 base from V and 7 bases from J, leaving 8 bases between. CDR3 amino acids: CASSIGLWQPQHF. CDR3 DNA: TGTGCCAGTAGTATAGGGCTCTGGCAGCCCCAGCATTTT.

The chain uses TRBV29-1 and TRBJ2-7, with 9 bases matching TRBD1. Germline V gene data show CDR1 as SQVTM and CDR2 as ANQGSEA. Unmatched junction bases numbered 14, after V lost 5 bases and J lost 6 bases. CDR3 length: 15 residues. DNA for the CDR3: TGCAGCGTTTCTACCGGGACAGGGTACCCGAGCGAGCAGTACTTC. It encodes CSVSTGTGYPSEQYF.

The V and J genes are TRBV28 and TRBJ1-2, with 7 bases lining up with TRBD1. Germline CDR1 and CDR2: MDHEN and SYDVKM. J gave up 2 bases and V 2 bases, and 14 bases lay outside the gene matches. The CDR3 runs 18 residues. CDR3 sequence reads: CASSLGAPNRGLNYGYTF. The CDR3 bases are TGTGCCAGCAGTTTAGGGGCCCCTAACAGGGGATTAAACTATGGCTACACCTTC.

This clone was seen only once. The chain links TRBV30 to TRBJ2-7, with 11 bases that match TRBD1. V was clipped by 5 bases and J by 6 bases; unmatched bases: 6. CDR1 is GTSNPN and CDR2 is SVGIG in the germline V gene (reference sequence). The CDR3 covers 13 residues. CDR3 nucleotide sequence: TGTGCCTGGGAGACCGGGACAGGGGGCGAGCAGTACTTC. It yields the protein CAWETGTGGEQYF.

The J gene is TRBJ2-3, the V gene TRBV5-1; no clear D gene. Trimming cost V 1 base and J 7 bases, with 13 bases left between them. From germline, CDR1 is SGHRS and CDR2 YFSETQ. This CDR3 is built from 14 residues. DNA for the CDR3: TGCGCCAGCAGCTTGAGTATCGGTGATAATACGCAGTATTTT. Protein sequence: CASSLSIGDNTQYF.

The rearrangement joins TRBV6-5 to TRBJ1-5; D ambiguous. The length of the CDR3 is 15 residues. The V gene lost 3 bases and the J gene lost 4 bases, with 13 bases spanning the gap. Germline loops: CDR1 MNHEY, CDR2 SVGAGI. The CDR3 sequence: CASSYSPSLNQPQHF. In nucleotides, the CDR3 is TGTGCCAGCAGTTATTCTCCAAGCTTGAATCAGCCCCAGCATTTT.

The rearrangement uses TRBV27 and TRBJ2-7, with unresolved D. The V end lost 0 bases, the J end lost 0 bases, and 6 bases lay between the germline ends. The CDR3 extends over 14 amino acids. Germline V CDR1 and CDR2: MNHEY, SMNVEV (reference sequence). Here the CDR3 reads CASSLSPVSYEQYF. The DNA for the CDR3 is TGTGCCAGCAGTTTATCTCCAGTCTCCTACGAGCAGTACTTC.

V gene TRBV21-1 combines with J gene TRBJ1-1. TRBV21-1 is assigned pseudogene status. CDR3 length equals 17 residues. DNA of the CDR3: TGTGCCAGCAGCAAAGCAGGGTCGGCAACCTCGAACACTGAAGCTTTCTTT. Residues: CASSKAGSATSNTEAFF.

The chain uses TRBV6-5 and TRBJ2-7; the D gene is possibly TRBD2 (6 bases). Germline CDR1 MNHEY, CDR2 SVGAGI. This CDR3 has 15 residues. V gave up 7 bases and J gave up 0 bases, with 16 bases separating them. CDR3 sequence: CASTDSGSRSYEQYF. The CDR3 bases are TGTGCCAGCACCGACAGCGGGTCCCGCTCCTACGAGCAGTACTTC.

The rearrangement links TRBV27 to TRBJ1-6; D gene ambiguous. The CDR3 is 14 residues long. Germline CDR1 reads MNHEY; CDR2 reads SMNVEV (reference sequence). V gave up 5 bases and J gave up 7 bases, with 12 bases separating them. This CDR3 reads CASSRPGGNSPLHF. The DNA of the CDR3 is TGTGCCAGCAGTCGTCCGGGAGGGAATTCACCCCTCCACTTT.

The chain is built from TRBV19 and TRBJ1-2; D remains ambiguous. V was shortened by 5 bases and J by 3 bases, with 13 bases between the two germline ends. The CDR3 has 14 residues. CDR1 LNHDA and CDR2 SQIVND come from the germline V gene (reference sequence). The CDR3 DNA sequence: TGTGCCAGTAGTGGCCGGTTAAGGGACTATGGCTACACCTTC. It translates to CASSGRLRDYGYTF.

This clone was seen just once. This chain uses TRBV19 with TRBJ2-2, with D possibly called TRBD1 or TRBD2 (6 bases each). The CDR3 totals 15 residues. The V end lost 5 bases, the J end lost 4 bases, and 14 bases lay between the germline ends. The germline V gene has CDR1 LNHDA and CDR2 SQIVND (reference sequence). The CDR3 loop is CASSEGGIATGELFF. CDR3 bases: TGTGCCAGTAGTGAAGGGGGGATCGCCACCGGGGAGCTGTTTTTT.

The chain employs TRBV18 and TRBJ1-2; D not certain. The germline CDR1 and CDR2 sequences are KGHSH and LQKENI. V was cut by 3 bases and J by 8 bases, with 10 bases left in between. CDR3 length: 12 residues. Written as DNA, the CDR3 is TGTGCCAGCTCACCTGACCCCCTAGGCTACACCTTC. Encoded protein: CASSPDPLGYTF.

In DNA form, the CDR3 reads TGTGCCAGCACCTTACTCGAGGGTACTGATACGCAGTATTTT. It yields the protein CASTLLEGTDTQYF. V usage is TRBV6-6 and J usage is TRBJ2-3, with a weak D call TRBD2 (5 bases). Trimming took 7 bases from V and 6 from J, leaving 17 bases between them. The CDR3 is 14 amino acids. Germline CDR1 MNHNY, CDR2 SVGAGI (reference sequence).

The chain uses TRBV25-1 and TRBJ1-6; D gene ambiguous. The germline CDR1 and CDR2 sequences are MGHDK and SYGVNS. The V and J ends lost 2 bases and 8 bases respectively, with 7 bases between them. This CDR3 has 13 amino acids. The chain's CDR3 is CASSEGRHSPLHF. The CDR3 DNA reads as TGTGCCAGCAGTGAAGGGAGGCATTCACCCCTCCACTTT.

The J gene is TRBJ1-6, the V gene TRBV6-5, with D tentatively TRBD1 (6 bases). CDR3 size: 15 residues. Trimming stripped 7 bases from V and 10 bases from J, with 20 bases between. From germline, CDR1 is MNHEY and CDR2 SVGAGI. The CDR3 protein is CASTTRGGAESPLHF. The CDR3, as DNA: TGTGCCAGCACAACCCGGGGGGGGGCAGAGTCACCCCTCCACTTT.

The count of this clone is one. This rearrangement joins TRBV7-8 to TRBJ2-7, with D hard to call. The germline V and J ends were trimmed by 1 base and 2 bases, with 12 bases remaining between them. Germline V gives CDR1 SGHVS, CDR2 FQNEAQ. CDR3 length equals 15 residues. CDR3 sequence: CASSLEGLAPYEQYF. The CDR3 DNA reads as TGTGCCAGCAGCTTAGAGGGTCTCGCCCCCTACGAGCAGTACTTC.